Shown below are 7 T cell receptor beta chains from a single sample sequenced in a study of blood T cells in healthy people across ages. The second PCR ran roughly 7 to 12 cycles with a sample-barcoded 5' primer and J-beta primers. Using its own MiXCR run on the 5' RACE reads, TCRdb lists one record per CDR3 protein. Among around 900,000 distinct CDR3 sequences listed, roughly 50% were seen once. The sample was blood. The receptors originated from a woman aged 55-70 years in good health.

This chain joins TRBV28 and TRBJ1-1, with D possibly matching TRBD1 (5 bases). V lost 1 base to trimming and J lost 5 bases, with 11 bases between them. This CDR3 has 14 amino acids. In germline, CDR1 is MDHEN, CDR2 SYDVKM. The CDR3 reads CASSLSQRGTEAFF. The CDR3 DNA reads TGTGCCAGCAGTTTATCCCAGCGGGGGACTGAAGCTTTCTTT.

The chain employs TRBV5-1 and TRBJ1-4; 8 nucleotides agree with TRBD1. From germline, CDR1 is SGHRS and CDR2 YFSETQ. CDR3 length: 16 residues. J lost 4 bases, V lost 8 bases, and 13 bases had no gene match. The CDR3 is CASSQQGVGFNEKLFF. The CDR3 nucleotides read TGCGCCAGTTCGCAACAGGGGGTCGGATTTAATGAAAAACTGTTTTTT. Together with reference TRBV5-1 and TRBJ1-4, the CDR3 gives the full variable domain: KAGVTQTPRYLIKTRGQQVTLSCSPISGHRSVSWYQQTPGQGLQFLFEYFSETQRNKGNFPGRFSGRQFSNSRSEMNVSTLELGDSALYLCASSQQGVGFNEKLFFGSGTQLSVL.

The rearrangement joins TRBV7-2 to TRBJ1-2; a weak D match, TRBD1 (5 bases). The CDR3 covers 15 residues. Trimming took off 5 bases at V and 2 bases at J, with 15 bases between the two ends. CDR1 SGHTA and CDR2 FQGNSA come from the germline V gene. This CDR3 reads CASSPHPTVNYGYTF. CDR3 DNA sequence: TGTGCCAGCAGCCCTCATCCGACAGTGAACTATGGCTACACCTTC.

This clonotype was detected only a few times. The chain employs TRBV29-1 and TRBJ2-5; 7 bases are a match to TRBD2. Germline lookup yields CDR1 SQVTM and CDR2 ANQGSEA. This CDR3 spans 13 amino acids. After removal of 3 bases from V and 2 bases from J, the junction contained 3 bases not matched to a gene. CDR3 loop: CSVDLAAQETQYF. The CDR3, as DNA: TGCAGCGTTGATCTAGCGGCACAAGAGACCCAGTACTTC.

This clonotype turned up a few times. V gene TRBV6-5 combines with J gene TRBJ1-2; D gene unclear. Per the germline V gene, CDR1 is MNHEY and CDR2 is SVGAGI. The CDR3 consists of 12 residues. V shed 10 bases and J shed 4 bases, with 13 bases lying between them. CDR3 protein: CATRGYGYGYTF. Written as DNA, the CDR3 is TGTGCCACCCGTGGTTACGGCTATGGCTACACCTTC.

The chain is built from TRBV2 and TRBJ2-2; D gene ambiguous. Between the trimmed V and J ends, which lost 5 bases and 0 bases, there was a span of 10 bases. The CDR3 runs to 15 residues. Germline V gene lookup returns CDR1 SNHLY and CDR2 FYNNEI. CDR3 in amino acids: CASSIQHPNTGELFF. The CDR3 coding sequence is TGTGCCAGCAGTATACAGCACCCGAACACCGGGGAGCTGTTTTTT.

The chain is built from TRBV7-7 and TRBJ2-5; 11 bases line up with TRBD1. Germline values: CDR1 SSHAT, CDR2 FNYEAQ (reference sequence). This CDR3 comprises 15 residues. V gave up 5 bases and J gave up 5 bases; unmatched junction bases: 7. The CDR3 DNA follows: TGTGCCAGCAGCAAGGGACAGGGGGTCTGGGAGACCCAGTACTTC. The encoded protein is CASSKGQGVWETQYF.